This T cell receptor beta chain derives from a study of blood T cell repertoires in COVID-19. Germline values: CDR1 MDHEN, CDR2 SYDVKM. The germline V and J ends were trimmed by 6 bases and 8 bases, with 5 bases remaining between them. This CDR3 has 11 amino acids. Under the authors' procedure: Reference gene primer amplification in the assay estimated nucleated cell counts. Sequencing used immunoSEQ multiplex PCR; TCRdb keeps in-frame clones, though not all of them. D and trimming were read from the DNA, whereas the V and J calls and clone size are those reported in that table. The data contain under 150,000 clones, 84% of them singletons. This clone was seen more than once but under ten times.

J is TRBJ1-6 and V is TRBV28; no firm D call. Sequenced: PBMCs or T cells enriched from blood (not recorded which). This clonotype originated in a man aged 50 or older in a cohort exposed to, infected with or recovered from COVID-19 (not recorded which). The CDR3 region is CASSTDSPLHF. CDR3 sequence (DNA): TGTGCCAGCAGCACGGATTCACCCCTCCACTTT.